This T cell receptor (beta chain) was found in a study of shared clonotypes between healthy human individuals (dated by TCRdb to the early 2020s). About the investigation overall: The cohort comprised a couple of women and a few men aged 18 to 49 years. Each donor's leukapheresis produced roughly between roughly 0.85 and 10 billion PBMCs. Different laboratories and diverse techniques were used to prepare libraries and sequence TCR repertoires, to increase sequencing depth and limit assay-specific biases. For each donor, CD4 naive and CD4 memory were each given three plates, CD8 naive was given two plates, and CD8 memory was given one plate. To estimate repertoire size and how much clonotypes are shared between individuals, the study performed deep sequencing of blood TCR repertoires from a handful of healthy adults. General study outcomes and caveats: Based on pairwise subsampling, the degree of clonotype sharing among donors was expected to be affected by sequencing depth. Sharing across a handful of donors was observed for around 5% of naive CD4, around 3.5% of naive CD8, 2.3% of memory CD4, and around 0.42% of memory CD8 clonotypes. The small number of donors limited the genetic and exposure-history diversity represented. Incomplete sequencing was indicated by rarefaction of sorted-subset datasets, despite the large sequencing depth. Only blood was sampled, and tissue TCR repertoires likely differ from those in blood. Larger estimated clonotype richness was generally found for naive subsets than for memory subsets. Compared with non-shared clonotypes, the clonotypes found in all four sorted-subset donors had higher generation probabilities.

A remark on this clone: No antigen is known for it. No per-base quality is available; no much larger clone lies one base away.

Using the deep immunoSEQ assay, TCR CDR3 regions were amplified from genomic DNA by multiplex PCR. For each cell subset, the extracted genomic DNA was distributed evenly across all wells of several immunoSEQ 96-well plates, and each plate served as one replicate. For sorted subsets, each replicate PCR was loaded with roughly 200 ng genomic DNA, equivalent to some 27,000 T cell genomes. The purified libraries were quantified using a Qubit 3.0 fluorometer, sized with a Bioanalyzer 2100, and then quantified again using the KAPA Library Quantification kit. Each immunoSEQ 96-well plate was sequenced on its own single-read 150-cycle Illumina NextSeq 550 flow cell. The paper's data handling went like this. Because the immunoSEQ output included only junctional sequences and no quality scores, the filtering could not be the same as the filtering used for full-length reads. To assign V/J genes and CDR3, sequences were annotated against IMGT germline references using PyIR, a Python wrapper for IgBLAST v1.9. Reads were removed for weak V/J assignments (E-value above 1e-6), missing CDR3, stop codons, out-of-frame junctions, or ambiguous translated residues. V3J clonotypes were defined as sequences sharing an identical inferred V gene, J gene, and CDR3 amino acid sequence. The percentage overlap between two repertoires was calculated by dividing the number of shared unique clonotypes by the size of the smaller repertoire. Three approaches were used to assess repertoire richness: RTK rarefaction, the Chao1 estimator, and Recon v2.1 estimates of unobserved clonotypes. Generation probabilities were computed with OLGA for all TCRbeta clonotypes obtained by the gDNA method from a handful of donors. Entries here come from immuneACCESS through TCRdb and include only in-frame sequences with V and J called. Some clones fail to appear in such tables; in the studies checked, an unresolved V gene covers under half of the shortfall, and the cause of the remainder is unknown. Clone size and the V and J calls come from that table; the DNA yielded D and trimming. Present in this sample are 1.5 million to 2.5 million clones, roughly 95% of which were seen just once. In total, the top ten clones hold roughly 1.2% of the sample.

Germline trimming: 0 bases from V, 3 bases from J; junction bases outside gene matches: 9. The cysteine opens and the phenylalanine closes a CDR3 of 16 amino acids. Kept here is only the CDR3 DNA, which spans 48 bases and is read in frame from base 1. CDR1 and CDR2, per the germline V gene, are SQVTM and ANQGSEA. CD8 naive samples were CD45RO-negative cells positively selected for CCR7, giving a CD45RA+CCR7+ population that excluded TemRA cells. The donors were healthy, HIV-negative adults with no recently reported acute infections or vaccinations. Only Caucasian adults living in Nashville, Tennessee, USA were represented among the donors. Blood was collected by leukapheresis, and PBMCs were isolated by Ficoll-Histopaque density gradient centrifugation and then cryopreserved in liquid nitrogen vapor phase. Analytical flow cytometry was used to check the purity and quantity of each magnetically sorted T cell population. Each sorted fraction had its genomic DNA isolated and then quantified by UV absorbance on a Nanodrop 2000c.

This receptor was identified in a man between 18 and 29 years old in good health. The sequencing input was naive CD8+ T cells sorted from blood. The label giving this sample's cell subset or site can be read as: CD45RA+CCR7+. The chain is assembled from TRBV29-1 and TRBJ2-3, and TRBD2 matches 7 of the central bases. The DNA reads as follows: TGCAGCGTTGAAGATCGGGGGGAGTTGGAGACAGATACGCAGTATTTT. This sequence encodes CSVEDRGELETDTQYF.